This T cell receptor beta chain is from a study of blood T cell repertoires in COVID-19 (TCRdb year 2020). General notes on the study: The collaborator samples originated in the United States, Italy and Spain and spanned the acute and convalescent phases of COVID-19. Samples came from the ongoing ImmuneRACE study (first 160 participants) plus 1,254 subjects from 6 global collaborators. Where HLA class I and class II types were available, the types were taken from metadata supplied by the sample provider, not from assay-based typing. The prospective study material was composed of cDNA or gDNA derived from T cells, B-cell-depleted T cells, or PBMCs. Nearly every sample came with metadata listing a de-identified subject ID, COVID-19 status, age in years and sex. A freely available public database, intended as a resource for researchers studying the immune response to SARS-CoV-2, is where the repertoires were released. Subjects who had been exposed to COVID-19, were actively infected with it, or had recovered from it provided the deeply sampled blood TCRbeta repertoires that made up the dataset. What the authors observed across the whole study: The quantity of clinical and demographic metadata differed by source and by participant and was supplied without curation.

Participants in the prospective study were aged roughly 18 to 89 years, lived in under 30 United States geographic areas, and enrolled through a virtual design. Cohort assignment in the prospective study relied on participant-reported clinical history from a screening survey and a study questionnaire. For ImmuneRACE Cohort 3, a participant was defined as recovered based on two consecutive negative NP/OP PCR tests, clearance by a healthcare professional, or resolution of symptoms. Each participant in the prospective study had whole blood, serum and a nasopharyngeal or oropharyngeal swab collected by mobile phlebotomists. Prospective study participants could optionally give additional blood draws and questionnaires over a roughly two-month period. Before DNA extraction, blood samples from the prospective study were shipped at room temperature or frozen. TCRbeta CDR3 regions were amplified from genomic DNA using the immunoSEQ Assay, a bias-controlled multiplex PCR. Per the source publication's procedure: Within the assay, amplification of reference gene primers was used to estimate how many nucleated cells each sample contained. To quantify the absolute abundance of each unique TCRbeta CDR3 rearrangement, sequence reads were collapsed and filtered. For each sample, productive Simpson clonality was calculated by taking the square root of Simpson's diversity index across productive rearrangements. TCRdb stores this immuneACCESS table with in-frame sequences only. Part of the clones is absent; in the studies checked, under half of the shortfall reflects unresolved V genes, and no reason is known for the rest. Clone size and the V and J calls come from that table; the DNA yielded D and trimming. Counted in this sample were 250,000 to 350,000 clones; around 90% of them appeared once. The ten most abundant clones make up approximately 3% of the sample.

Comments on this clone: Its antigen specificity is not known. The input lacks base qualities; no much larger clone sits a single base away.

From the cysteine through the phenylalanine, the CDR3 covers 15 amino acids. The DNA shown is the 45-base CDR3, in frame from base 1. V is clipped by 5 bases and J by 6 bases, and the sequence between their germline boundaries is 17 bases long. CDR1 and CDR2, per the germline V gene, are MDHEN and SYDVKM. The TCR comes from a woman aged 45-65 years who had recovered from COVID-19. Sequenced: PBMCs or T cells enriched from blood (not recorded which). The chain employs TRBV28 and TRBJ2-1; the D gene is possibly TRBD2, with 6 bases matching. Read as DNA, the sequence is TGTGCCAGCAGTAAGGGCGGGACCACTGGCAATGAGCAGTTCTTC. Protein translation: CASSKGGTTGNEQFF.